The rows below give T cell receptor beta chains drawn from one sample of a study of T-cell reconstitution after alpha-beta-depleted transplantation in children. TCRdb called the PCR reads again in MiXCR, with one record for every CDR3 protein. In the table there are roughly 420,000 distinct CDR3 sequences, roughly 15% of which are singletons. The sample in question was PBMCs, mostly from graft donor cells, obtained 360 days after TCRalphabeta/CD19-depleted stem cell transplant. Source of these receptors: a boy younger than two who had a stem cell transplant for Wiskott-Aldrich syndrome, so the T cells may come from the graft donor. The CDR3 runs from the conserved cysteine through the conserved F or W. Each record gives: D gene, V gene, J gene, clone size, CDR3 protein, CDR3 DNA. D genes are given only for firm matches. Size is stated for part of the rows, as once, few or many counts, or as a class when the clone is expanded.

D gene: TRBD2; V gene: TRBV9; J gene: TRBJ2-7; clone size: few; CDR3 protein: CASSVGPSGSYEQYF; CDR3 DNA: TGTGCCAGCAGCGTAGGGCCTAGCGGGAGTTACGAGCAGTACTTC
D gene: -; V gene: TRBV10-3; J gene: TRBJ1-1; clone size: few; CDR3 protein: CAISEPWGSLNTEAFF; CDR3 DNA: TGTGCCATCAGTGAGCCTTGGGGCAGCTTGAACACTGAAGCTTTCTTT
D gene: TRBD1; V gene: TRBV4-1; J gene: TRBJ2-7; clone size: few; CDR3 protein: CASSQDHGATGKQYF; CDR3 DNA: TGCGCCAGCAGCCAAGACCACGGAGCGACAGGGAAGCAGTACTTC
D gene: -; V gene: TRBV6-5; J gene: TRBJ2-2; clone size: many; CDR3 protein: CASSYFPNTGELFF; CDR3 DNA: TGTGCCAGCAGTTATTTCCCGAACACCGGGGAGCTGTTTTTT
D gene: -; V gene: TRBV20-1; J gene: TRBJ1-1; clone size: -; CDR3 protein: CSARPGHLNTEAFF; CDR3 DNA: TGCAGTGCTAGACCGGGACACCTGAACACTGAAGCTTTCTTT
D gene: -; V gene: TRBV2; J gene: TRBJ2-1; clone size: -; CDR3 protein: CASSEAVDPLNEQFF; CDR3 DNA: TGTGCCAGCAGTGAAGCGGTGGACCCTCTCAATGAGCAGTTCTTC
D gene: -; V gene: TRBV4-1; J gene: TRBJ2-5; clone size: few; CDR3 protein: CASSPYPGLQETQYF; CDR3 DNA: TGCGCCAGCAGCCCGTATCCGGGACTCCAAGAGACCCAGTACTTC
D gene: TRBD2; V gene: TRBV4-2; J gene: TRBJ2-3; clone size: few; CDR3 protein: CASSQAGTSGRGGTDTQYF; CDR3 DNA: TGTGCCAGCAGCCAAGCCGGGACTAGCGGGAGAGGAGGCACAGATACGCAGTATTTT
D gene: TRBD2; V gene: TRBV4-1; J gene: TRBJ2-1; clone size: -; CDR3 protein: CASTLGLAGGSSYNEQFF; CDR3 DNA: TGCGCCAGCACTCTGGGACTAGCGGGGGGGAGCTCCTACAATGAGCAGTTCTTC
D gene: TRBD2; V gene: TRBV4-1; J gene: TRBJ2-1; clone size: few; CDR3 protein: CASSQKNPRLAGSNEQFF; CDR3 DNA: TGCGCCAGCAGCCAGAAAAATCCCCGGCTAGCGGGAAGCAATGAGCAGTTCTTC
D gene: TRBD1; V gene: TRBV2; J gene: TRBJ2-7; clone size: -; CDR3 protein: CASNGDRGYEQYF; CDR3 DNA: TGTGCCAGCAATGGGGACAGGGGCTACGAGCAGTACTTC
D gene: TRBD1; V gene: TRBV7-9; J gene: TRBJ2-2; clone size: few; CDR3 protein: CASSLIKWTGTGELFF; CDR3 DNA: TGTGCCAGCAGCTTAATAAAGTGGACAGGCACCGGGGAGCTGTTTTTT
D gene: -; V gene: TRBV5-1; J gene: TRBJ2-3; clone size: few; CDR3 protein: CASSFPDTRDTQYF; CDR3 DNA: TGCGCCAGCAGCTTCCCGGATACGAGAGATACGCAGTATTTT
D gene: TRBD2; V gene: TRBV28; J gene: TRBJ2-5; clone size: -; CDR3 protein: CASSWRGGRVSWETQYF; CDR3 DNA: TGTGCCAGCAGTTGGCGGGGAGGGCGGGTATCATGGGAGACCCAGTACTTC
D gene: -; V gene: TRBV7-9; J gene: TRBJ2-6; clone size: few; CDR3 protein: CASSLAIGSGANVLTF; CDR3 DNA: TGTGCCAGCAGCTTAGCGATAGGCTCTGGGGCCAACGTCCTGACTTTC
D gene: -; V gene: TRBV5-1; J gene: TRBJ1-5; clone size: many; CDR3 protein: CASSLGGREDQPQHF; CDR3 DNA: TGCGCCAGCAGCTTGGGGGGGCGAGAGGATCAGCCCCAGCATTTT
D gene: -; V gene: TRBV18; J gene: TRBJ2-7; clone size: -; CDR3 protein: CASSRKAGGPYEQYF; CDR3 DNA: TGTGCCAGCTCACGTAAAGCTGGAGGACCCTACGAGCAGTACTTC
D gene: TRBD1; V gene: TRBV25-1; J gene: TRBJ2-7; clone size: few; CDR3 protein: CASSESAGGRSRQYF; CDR3 DNA: TGTGCCAGCAGTGAATCCGCAGGGGGAAGGTCGCGGCAGTACTTC
D gene: TRBD1; V gene: TRBV11-3; J gene: TRBJ2-1; clone size: -; CDR3 protein: CASKDRGSLVEQFF; CDR3 DNA: TGTGCCAGCAAGGACAGGGGGAGCCTTGTGGAGCAGTTCTTC
D gene: TRBD2; V gene: TRBV27; J gene: TRBJ2-3; clone size: few; CDR3 protein: CASSFTSGTDTQYF; CDR3 DNA: TGTGCCAGCAGTTTCACTAGCGGAACAGATACGCAGTATTTT
D gene: TRBD1; V gene: TRBV29-1; J gene: TRBJ1-2; clone size: few; CDR3 protein: CSVEQLQGGTNYGYTF; CDR3 DNA: TGCAGCGTTGAACAGTTACAGGGGGGTACTAACTATGGCTACACCTTC
D gene: -; V gene: TRBV20-1; J gene: TRBJ2-2; clone size: few; CDR3 protein: CSAPALGTNTGELFF; CDR3 DNA: TGCAGTGCCCCTGCTCTAGGGACAAACACCGGGGAGCTGTTTTTT
D gene: TRBD1; V gene: TRBV6-5; J gene: TRBJ1-1; clone size: many; CDR3 protein: CASRTGIEAFF; CDR3 DNA: TGTGCCAGCAGGACAGGGATTGAAGCTTTCTTT
D gene: -; V gene: TRBV6-5; J gene: TRBJ1-1; clone size: -; CDR3 protein: CASSYSVNTEAFF; CDR3 DNA: TGTGCCAGCAGTTACTCGGTGAACACTGAAGCTTTCTTT